This entry lists 21 T cell receptor beta chains sequenced from one sample in a study of cytomegalovirus exposure and HLA in healthy donors. Here immunoSEQ multiplex PCR was the method, and the copy in TCRdb shows in-frame clones only, minus some. The sample includes about 250,000 clones, 87% seen only once; the top ten take about 12%. What was sequenced was PBMCs. The receptor source for this set is a man younger than 35 in good health and CMV-seropositive.

The J gene is TRBJ2-7, the V gene TRBV28, with D possibly being TRBD1 or TRBD2 (6 bases each). Germline values: CDR1 MDHEN, CDR2 SYDVKM. This CDR3 has 13 residues. V gave up 8 bases and J gave up 3 bases, with 14 bases separating them. CDR3 residues: CASGPGGLYEQYF. DNA for the CDR3: TGTGCCAGCGGCCCCGGGGGCCTCTACGAGCAGTACTTC.

The gene calls are TRBV18 and TRBJ1-2; weak D call: TRBD1 (5 bases). Germline-derived CDR1 and CDR2 are KGHSH and LQKENI. V lost 10 bases to trimming and J lost 0 bases, with 18 bases between them. This CDR3 is built from 15 residues. The CDR3 DNA sequence: TGTGCCACTTCGACAGAGGCGAACACTAACTATGGCTACACCTTC. It codes for CATSTEANTNYGYTF.

The chain couples TRBV4-3 to TRBJ2-2; possibly TRBD2 for D (6 bases). Germline lookup yields CDR1 LGHNA and CDR2 YSLEER. Trimming cost V 11 bases and J 4 bases, with 17 bases left between them. This CDR3 has 14 residues. The CDR3 protein is CASVMEGCTGELFF. Here the CDR3 DNA reads TGCGCCTCTGTAATGGAGGGATGCACCGGGGAGCTGTTTTTT.

The V and J genes are TRBV30 and TRBJ1-5; tentative D call: TRBD1 (5 bases). The V and J ends lost 2 bases and 2 bases respectively, with 13 bases between them. CDR1 is GTSNPN, CDR2 SVGIG, per germline (reference sequence). The CDR3 length is 15 residues. For the CDR3, the DNA is TGTGCCTGGAGTCTAGTTACAGGTGGCAATCAGCCCCAGCATTTT. Protein sequence: CAWSLVTGGNQPQHF.

This chain links TRBV4-1 with TRBJ2-1, with 10 bases aligning to TRBD2. Losses at the gene ends were 5 bases for V and 6 bases for J; bases not matched to a gene: 7. Germline CDR1 is MGHRA and CDR2 is YSYEKL. This CDR3 contains 15 residues. The CDR3 nucleotides are TGCGCCAGCAGCTCTCAAAGCGGGAGGGCCAATGAGCAGTTCTTC. Protein product: CASSSQSGRANEQFF.

The gene calls are TRBV30 and TRBJ2-1; 15 nucleotides align to TRBD2. This CDR3 is 16 amino acids long. CDR1 GTSNPN and CDR2 SVGIG come from the germline V gene (reference sequence). Losses at the gene ends were 5 bases for V and 0 bases for J; bases not matched to a gene: 2. CDR3 DNA sequence: TGTGCCTGGGGACTAGCGGGAGGGAGCTCCTACAATGAGCAGTTCTTC. It is translated as CAWGLAGGSSYNEQFF.

The sample holds one count of this clone. This sequence joins TRBV19 and TRBJ1-5; no clear D. The V gene's germline CDR1 is LNHDA and CDR2 SQIVND (reference sequence). Trimming shortened V by 3 bases and J by 0 bases, and 9 bases separated the two germline ends. The CDR3 is made up of 15 amino acids. CDR3 amino acids: CASSMGGSSNQPQHF. The CDR3 DNA is TGTGCCAGTAGTATGGGAGGATCTAGCAATCAGCCCCAGCATTTT.

V is TRBV4-1 and J is TRBJ2-1; 10 bases fit TRBD2. The CDR3 runs to 17 residues. V was clipped by 4 bases and J by 4 bases; unmatched bases: 10. Germline V gives CDR1 MGHRA, CDR2 YSYEKL. CDR3 DNA: TGCGCCAGCAGCCCAACTACTAGCGGGAACTCTTACAATGAGCAGTTCTTC. Protein sequence: CASSPTTSGNSYNEQFF.

The chain employs TRBV30 and TRBJ1-2; the D gene is possibly TRBD1 (6 bases). Trimming pared 3 bases from V and 8 bases from J, leaving 22 bases between. Germline V gene sequence: CDR1 GTSNPN, CDR2 SVGIG (reference sequence). This CDR3 has 15 amino acids. The DNA of the CDR3 is TGTGCCTGGAGAAACCGGGACATGAGGTTCGGAGGCTACACCTTC. It yields the protein CAWRNRDMRFGGYTF.

The rearrangement links TRBV5-4 to TRBJ2-7, with TRBD2 as a possible D gene (7 bases). Trimming cost V 7 bases and J 2 bases, with 19 bases left between them. The CDR3 length is 15 residues. Germline lookup yields CDR1 SGHNT and CDR2 YYREEE (reference sequence). CDR3 in DNA: TGTGCCAGCCGGAGAGGGGGGGATGGGACCTACGAGCAGTACTTC. It encodes CASRRGGDGTYEQYF.

The chain links TRBV7-9 to TRBJ2-5; D gene uncertain. Germline values: CDR1 SEHNR, CDR2 FQNEAQ (reference sequence). V was cut by 5 bases and J by 5 bases, with 6 bases left in between. The CDR3 runs to 11 residues. The CDR3 loop is CASSPTETQYF. CDR3 nucleotides: TGTGCCAGCAGCCCCACTGAGACCCAGTACTTC. Full variable domain (rest looked up from reference TRBV7-9 and TRBJ2-5): DTGVSQNPRHKITKRGQNVTFRCDPISEHNRLYWYRQTLGQGPEFLTYFQNEAQLEKSRLLSDRFSAERPKGSFSTLEIQRTEQGDSAMYLCASSPTETQYFGPGTRLLVL.

The CDR3 here is CASSASGTGGYEQYF. The DNA of the CDR3 is TGTGCCAGCAGCGCGTCCGGGACAGGGGGGTACGAGCAGTACTTC. The J gene is TRBJ2-7, the V gene TRBV5-6; TRBD1 matches at 11 bases. The V gene end was trimmed by 4 bases and the J gene end by 4 bases; junction bases not matched to a gene: 7. Germline V gene data show CDR1 as SGHDT and CDR2 as YYEEEE. The CDR3 runs 15 residues.

This chain links TRBV27 with TRBJ2-1; D uncertain. Trimming removed 5 bases at V and 7 bases at J, with 9 bases between. The CDR3 covers 12 residues. Germline assignment: CDR1 MNHEY and CDR2 SMNVEV (reference sequence). The CDR3: CASSHTSNEQFF. DNA of the CDR3: TGTGCCAGCAGTCACACAAGTAATGAGCAGTTCTTC.

This clone occurred a few times. V and J are TRBV27 and TRBJ2-2; weak D call: TRBD2 (5 bases). The ends were cut back, 7 bases at V and 5 bases at J, with 14 bases in the middle. The CDR3 covers 14 residues. Germline V gene lookup returns CDR1 MNHEY and CDR2 SMNVEV (reference sequence). The CDR3 region has the DNA TGTGCCAGCACCCATGGAGGTATAACCGGGGAGCTGTTTTTT. This sequence encodes CASTHGGITGELFF.

This chain connects TRBV5-4 to TRBJ2-7, with a weak D call TRBD1 (6 bases). Trimming removed 4 bases from V and 6 bases from J, with 20 bases in between. Germline CDR1 SGHNT, CDR2 YYREEE (reference sequence). CDR3 length: 15 residues. This CDR3 is CASSRPTMGAGEQYF. Here the CDR3 DNA reads TGTGCCAGCAGCCGCCCTACCATGGGGGCGGGCGAGCAGTACTTC.

This chain uses TRBV2 with TRBJ2-5; a weak D match, TRBD2 (6 bases). Germline V gene lookup returns CDR1 SNHLY and CDR2 FYNNEI. The CDR3 consists of 15 residues. V lost 7 bases to trimming and J lost 14 bases, with 29 bases between them. The CDR3 bases are TGTGCCAGCAAGAGACACCCGGACGGGAGAGACCCATCATACTTC. This translates into CASKRHPDGRDPSYF.

The chain employs TRBV6-5 and TRBJ2-7, with 11 bases aligning to TRBD1. V lost 2 bases, J lost 3 bases, and 0 bases stayed unmatched. CDR1 and CDR2 from the germline V gene are MNHEY and SVGAGI. CDR3 size: 14 residues. CDR3 loop: CASSYGTGGYEQYF. The CDR3 DNA reads as TGTGCCAGCAGTTACGGGACAGGGGGCTACGAGCAGTACTTC.

This clone turned up a few times. The CDR3 here is CASSVVGGWNTEAFF. The DNA of the CDR3 is TGCGCCAGCAGTGTCGTGGGGGGCTGGAACACTGAAGCTTTCTTT. The chain has TRBV10-2 and TRBJ1-1, with TRBD1 as a possible D gene (6 bases). CDR1 and CDR2 (germline): WSHSY, SAAADI. This CDR3 has 15 amino acids. Deletions cut 4 bases from V and 1 base from J, with 13 bases between.

This chain connects TRBV7-7 to TRBJ2-5; 8 bases are a match to TRBD1. CDR3 length: 13 amino acids. V was pared by 3 bases and J by 5 bases, with 2 bases of the junction left unmatched. Germline assignment: CDR1 SSHAT and CDR2 FNYEAQ (reference sequence). The CDR3: CASSLTGVETQYF. The CDR3, as DNA: TGTGCCAGCAGCTTGACAGGGGTGGAGACCCAGTACTTC.

As to this clone: The same CDR3 can be traced to other DNA sequences in this sample. This chain joins TRBV29-1 and TRBJ2-7; possibly TRBD2 for D (5 bases). V dropped 6 bases and J dropped 4 bases, with 7 bases sitting between them. Germline V CDR1 and CDR2: SQVTM, ANQGSEA. The CDR3 is 10 amino acids. The CDR3 DNA reads TGCAGCGTCGGGGAGTACGAGCAGTACTTC. This encodes CSVGEYEQYF.

This rearrangement joins TRBV27 to TRBJ1-1; D not resolved. Germline V CDR1 and CDR2: MNHEY, SMNVEV (reference sequence). CDR3 length equals 14 residues. V was pared by 4 bases and J by 1 base, with 10 bases between. This chain's CDR3 is CASSSPVRNTEAFF. The CDR3 DNA reads TGTGCCAGCAGTTCGCCCGTAAGGAACACTGAAGCTTTCTTT.